This T cell receptor beta chain came from a study of blood T cell repertoires in COVID-19. Turning to the study itself: Some COVID-19 samples were acute and others convalescent; all came from the United States, Italy and Spain. The cDNA or gDNA used as material had been derived from T cells, B-cell-depleted T cells, or PBMCs.

Trimming cost V 3 bases and J 4 bases; bases outside gene matches: 2. Germline CDR1 is MGHDK and CDR2 is SYGVNS. The length of the CDR3 is 13 residues. The authors' processing: Reference gene primer amplification gave nucleated cell count estimates. The assay was immunoSEQ multiplex PCR, and TCRdb's table has in-frame clones only and misses some. D and trimming come from the DNA, and the V and J calls and clone size come from that table. The table records fewer than 140,000 clones, approximately 80% of them present only once. Sample: peripheral blood. This chain joins TRBV25-1 and TRBJ1-1, with 7 bases lining up with TRBD1. This receptor was identified in a woman aged 55-69 years with acute or convalescent COVID-19. The CDR3 nucleotides read TGTGCCAGCAGTGAGAGGGGGCTCACTGAAGCTTTCTTT. Translated: CASSERGLTEAFF.